This TCR beta chain appears in the sequencing data of a study of shared clonotypes between healthy human individuals. As concerns this clone: Other DNA sequences in this specimen translate into the identical CDR3.

CDR1 is SGHRS and CDR2 is YFSETQ in the germline V gene. CDR3 length: 15 residues. Trimming at V came to 0 bases and at J to 4 bases, leaving 4 bases not matched to a gene. The repertoire was sequenced with immunoSEQ multiplex PCR; TCRdb's copy has only in-frame clones and lacks some. The top ten hold 0.37% of the sample, which has about 2.5 million clones, 85% to 95% seen once. Sequenced material: naive CD4+ T cells from PBMCs. Subset defined: CD45RA+ positively selected. The TCR was taken from a man aged 18 to 30 in good health. Some clones in this sample may be carry-over from other donors' samples. The chain couples TRBV5-1 to TRBJ2-3; 8 bases line up with TRBD2. This chain's CDR3 is CASSLAGGRADTQYF. CDR3 coding DNA: TGCGCCAGCAGCTTGGCGGGAGGGAGGGCAGATACGCAGTATTTT.